A selection of T cell receptor beta chains follows, all from one sample in a study of early T cells in non-severe SARS-CoV-2 infection. TCRdb analysed the 5' RACE reads with MiXCR anew, one entry per CDR3 protein. Of tens of thousands of distinct CDR3 sequences listed, 14% are singletons. Sequenced material: whole blood. The receptor source for this set is an adult who was a healthcare worker with PCR-confirmed SARS-CoV-2 infection or an uninfected control (not recorded which). Both conserved end residues are part of each CDR3. Fields, in order: J gene, V gene, clone size, D gene, CDR3 protein, CDR3 DNA. A D gene is named only where the DNA matches it firmly. Clone size is given for some rows only: seen once, a few or many times, or a class if the clone is expanded.

J: TRBJ2-3
V: TRBV18
size: many
D: NA
CDR3: CASSSTVSTDTQYF
DNA: TGTGCCAGCTCATCGACAGTCTCCACAGATACGCAGTATTTT

J: TRBJ2-1
V: TRBV20-1
size: few
D: NA
CDR3: CSASWESSYNEQFF
DNA: TGCAGTGCTAGTTGGGAGAGCTCCTACAATGAGCAGTTCTTC

J: TRBJ2-1
V: TRBV11-2
size: NA
D: TRBD1
CDR3: CASTRGDRGYNEQFF
DNA: TGTGCCAGCACCCGGGGGGACAGGGGCTACAATGAGCAGTTCTTC

J: TRBJ1-6
V: TRBV6-5
size: NA
D: TRBD1
CDR3: CASSSDRGNSPLHF
DNA: TGTGCCAGCAGTTCAGACAGGGGTAATTCACCCCTCCACTTT

J: TRBJ2-5
V: TRBV10-3
size: few
D: TRBD2
CDR3: CATGRPSGETQYF
DNA: TGTGCCACCGGCAGGCCTAGCGGGGAGACCCAGTACTTC

J: TRBJ2-3
V: TRBV20-1
size: few
D: TRBD2
CDR3: CSASGLAEYTDTQYF
DNA: TGCAGTGCTAGTGGGCTAGCGGAATACACAGATACGCAGTATTTT

J: TRBJ2-1
V: TRBV21-1
size: few
D: NA
CDR3: CASSKQGKGEQFF
DNA: TGTGCCAGCAGCAAGCAGGGCAAGGGTGAGCAGTTCTTC

J: TRBJ1-1
V: TRBV11-2
size: NA
D: NA
CDR3: CASTPRGRTDTEAFF
DNA: TGTGCCAGCACCCCCCGGGGGCGTACCGACACTGAAGCTTTCTTT

J: TRBJ2-7
V: TRBV14
size: many
D: NA
CDR3: CASSQVLRALEQYF
DNA: TGTGCCAGCAGCCAAGTTCTCAGAGCCCTCGAGCAGTACTTC

J: TRBJ1-2
V: TRBV7-2
size: few
D: NA
CDR3: CASTQLGFGYTF
DNA: TGTGCCAGCACCCAATTAGGCTTTGGCTACACCTTC

J: TRBJ1-1
V: TRBV28
size: NA
D: NA
CDR3: CASSLITGQAFF
DNA: TGTGCCAGCAGTTTAATTACAGGGCAAGCTTTCTTT

J: TRBJ1-3
V: TRBV20-1
size: few
D: NA
CDR3: CSARGSGERHTIYF
DNA: TGCAGTGCTAGGGGGAGTGGCGAACGGCACACCATATATTTT

J: TRBJ2-3
V: TRBV10-3
size: NA
D: TRBD2
CDR3: CAISYRSQRGAGRDTQYF
DNA: TGTGCCATCAGTTACCGCTCCCAGCGGGGGGCGGGACGAGATACGCAGTATTTT

J: TRBJ2-1
V: TRBV29-1
size: many
D: NA
CDR3: CSAPKGELTYNEQFF
DNA: TGCAGCGCACCAAAGGGGGAGCTGACCTACAATGAGCAGTTCTTC

J: TRBJ2-1
V: TRBV11-2
size: few
D: TRBD1
CDR3: CASSLEYRGYEQFF
DNA: TGTGCCAGCAGCTTAGAGTACAGGGGATATGAGCAGTTCTTC

J: TRBJ2-1
V: TRBV6-2/TRBV6-3
size: many
D: TRBD2
CDR3: CASSYSGGSSYNEQFF
DNA: TGTGCCAGCAGTTACTCGGGGGGGAGCTCCTACAATGAGCAGTTCTTC

J: TRBJ2-3
V: TRBV11-2
size: NA
D: NA
CDR3: CASIGSLFTDTQYF
DNA: TGTGCCAGCATAGGGTCTCTGTTCACAGATACGCAGTATTTT

J: TRBJ2-3
V: TRBV6-5
size: few
D: TRBD2
CDR3: CASSKTSGGYTDTQYF
DNA: TGTGCCAGCAGTAAAACTAGCGGGGGATACACAGATACGCAGTATTTT

J: TRBJ2-4
V: TRBV7-8
size: few
D: NA
CDR3: CASSSFGKRNIQYF
DNA: TGTGCCAGCAGCTCGTTCGGGAAGCGAAACATTCAGTACTTC

J: TRBJ1-1
V: TRBV12-3/TRBV12-4
size: few
D: NA
CDR3: CASSGRARGGTEAFF
DNA: TGTGCCAGCAGTGGCAGGGCCCGGGGTGGCACTGAAGCTTTCTTT

J: TRBJ2-5
V: TRBV5-1
size: many
D: TRBD2
CDR3: CASSSVAGEETQYF
DNA: TGCGCCAGCAGCTCGGTAGCGGGGGAAGAGACCCAGTACTTC

J: TRBJ2-1
V: TRBV29-1
size: few
D: TRBD1
CDR3: CSVDPGGEQFF
DNA: TGCAGCGTCGATCCAGGGGGTGAGCAGTTCTTC

J: TRBJ2-3
V: TRBV5-1
size: few
D: NA
CDR3: CASSLLTNTDTQYF
DNA: TGCGCCAGCAGCTTGTTGACTAACACAGATACGCAGTATTTT

J: TRBJ1-2
V: TRBV29-1
size: NA
D: NA
CDR3: CSVSNSLYGYTF
DNA: TGCAGCGTTTCGAACAGTCTCTATGGCTACACCTTC

J: TRBJ2-7
V: TRBV6-1
size: few
D: NA
CDR3: CASSSEGYEQYF
DNA: TGTGCCAGCAGCTCAGAGGGGTACGAGCAGTACTTC

J: TRBJ1-1
V: TRBV29-1
size: few
D: NA
CDR3: CSVERGERTEAFF
DNA: TGCAGCGTTGAACGGGGGGAGAGGACTGAAGCTTTCTTT

J: TRBJ1-3
V: TRBV29-1
size: NA
D: NA
CDR3: CSGSESGNTLYF
DNA: TGCAGCGGATCCGAGTCTGGAAACACCTTATATTTT

J: TRBJ2-5
V: TRBV12-3/TRBV12-4
size: NA
D: TRBD1
CDR3: CAITGVAQETQYF
DNA: TGTGCCATCACAGGGGTGGCCCAAGAGACCCAGTACTTC

J: TRBJ1-1
V: TRBV12-3/TRBV12-4
size: few
D: TRBD1
CDR3: CASSLRTGNTEAFF
DNA: TGTGCCAGCAGTTTACGGACAGGGAACACTGAAGCTTTCTTT

J: TRBJ1-2
V: TRBV29-1
size: few
D: NA
CDR3: CSATSDYGYTF
DNA: TGCAGCGCTACGAGTGACTATGGCTACACCTTC

J: TRBJ2-1
V: TRBV5-1
size: NA
D: TRBD2
CDR3: CASSFFASGGASSYNEQFF
DNA: TGCGCCAGCAGCTTTTTTGCTAGCGGGGGAGCAAGCTCCTACAATGAGCAGTTCTTC

J: TRBJ1-1
V: TRBV5-5
size: many
D: NA
CDR3: CASSLLRVNTEAFF
DNA: TGTGCCAGCAGCTTATTACGGGTGAACACTGAAGCTTTCTTT

J: TRBJ2-7
V: TRBV2
size: NA
D: NA
CDR3: CASRETDFYEQYF
DNA: TGTGCCAGCAGGGAAACCGACTTCTACGAGCAGTACTTC

J: TRBJ2-1
V: TRBV7-2
size: few
D: TRBD2
CDR3: CASSFIFPGLASNEQFF
DNA: TGTGCCAGCAGCTTTATTTTCCCGGGACTAGCTTCCAATGAGCAGTTCTTC

J: TRBJ1-1
V: TRBV29-1
size: few
D: NA
CDR3: CSVELNTEAFF
DNA: TGCAGCGTTGAACTGAACACTGAAGCTTTCTTT

J: TRBJ2-5
V: TRBV20-1
size: NA
D: NA
CDR3: CSAPLGETQYF
DNA: TGCAGTGCTCCCCTGGGGGAGACCCAGTACTTC

J: TRBJ2-1
V: TRBV6-6
size: few
D: NA
CDR3: CASSPTDNEQFF
DNA: TGTGCCAGCAGCCCCACAGACAATGAGCAGTTCTTC

J: TRBJ2-3
V: TRBV28
size: few
D: NA
CDR3: CASSPPGTPTDTQYF
DNA: TGTGCCAGCAGTCCCCCGGGGACTCCCACAGATACGCAGTATTTT

J: TRBJ2-3
V: TRBV3-1
size: few
D: NA
CDR3: CASSRRGGDTQYF
DNA: TGTGCCAGCAGCCGGCGAGGGGGAGATACGCAGTATTTT

J: TRBJ2-3
V: TRBV6-1
size: NA
D: NA
CDR3: CASRDSGTDTQYF
DNA: TGTGCCAGCAGGGACTCAGGCACAGATACGCAGTATTTT

J: TRBJ2-4
V: TRBV18
size: few
D: NA
CDR3: CASSPAGREAKNIQYF
DNA: TGTGCCAGCTCACCTGCTGGACGGGAAGCCAAAAACATTCAGTACTTC

J: TRBJ2-3
V: TRBV7-3
size: few
D: TRBD2
CDR3: CASSLTGAGYTDTQYF
DNA: TGTGCCAGCAGCTTAACTGGAGCGGGGTACACAGATACGCAGTATTTT

J: TRBJ2-7
V: TRBV5-1
size: many
D: NA
CDR3: CASSLVLSNAYEQYF
DNA: TGCGCCAGCAGCTTGGTCTTAAGCAATGCCTACGAGCAGTACTTC

J: TRBJ1-1
V: TRBV6-1
size: few
D: NA
CDR3: CASREGGWMNTEAFF
DNA: TGTGCCAGCAGGGAGGGGGGCTGGATGAACACTGAAGCTTTCTTT

J: TRBJ1-1
V: TRBV28
size: few
D: NA
CDR3: CASSLVDTLNTEAFF
DNA: TGTGCCAGCAGTTTAGTTGACACCTTGAACACTGAAGCTTTCTTT

J: TRBJ2-3
V: TRBV11-1
size: NA
D: NA
CDR3: CASSSDPLMRGSTDTQYF
DNA: TGTGCCAGCAGCTCCGACCCCCTGATGAGAGGGAGCACAGATACGCAGTATTTT

J: TRBJ1-1
V: TRBV7-3
size: NA
D: NA
CDR3: CASSLNGQGSTEAFF
DNA: TGTGCCAGCAGCTTAAATGGGCAGGGGAGCACTGAAGCTTTCTTT

J: TRBJ2-1
V: TRBV3-1
size: many
D: NA
CDR3: CASSQGFPGLSYNEQFF
DNA: TGTGCCAGCAGCCAAGGGTTCCCAGGCCTCTCCTACAATGAGCAGTTCTTC

J: TRBJ2-1
V: TRBV6-5
size: NA
D: NA
CDR3: CASSYSAGLHSYNEQFF
DNA: TGTGCCAGCAGTTACTCGGCGGGACTCCACTCCTACAATGAGCAGTTCTTC

J: TRBJ2-2
V: TRBV19
size: few
D: TRBD1
CDR3: CASRARQGNTGELFF
DNA: TGTGCCAGTAGGGCCCGACAGGGAAACACCGGGGAGCTGTTTTTT

J: TRBJ1-6
V: TRBV20-1
size: NA
D: NA
CDR3: CSARGQGGGLPPDSPLHF
DNA: TGCAGTGCTAGAGGGCAGGGAGGGGGTCTTCCCCCAGATTCACCCCTCCACTTT

J: TRBJ1-4
V: TRBV6-5
size: many
D: NA
CDR3: CASSLGRDEKLFF
DNA: TGTGCCAGCAGTCTGGGGAGGGACGAAAAACTGTTTTTT

J: TRBJ1-5
V: TRBV6-1
size: NA
D: NA
CDR3: CASSEASNQPQHF
DNA: TGTGCCAGCAGTGAAGCAAGCAATCAGCCCCAGCATTTT

J: TRBJ1-6
V: TRBV6-2/TRBV6-3
size: few
D: NA
CDR3: CASSYPESPLHF
DNA: TGTGCCAGCAGTTACCCGGAATCACCCCTCCACTTT

J: TRBJ1-3
V: TRBV9
size: NA
D: NA
CDR3: CASSPHQVSNTIYF
DNA: TGTGCCAGCAGCCCCCACCAGGTTTCAAACACCATATATTTT

J: TRBJ2-1
V: TRBV2
size: many
D: NA
CDR3: CASSRDTSYNEQFF
DNA: TGTGCCAGCAGTAGGGACACTTCCTACAATGAGCAGTTCTTC

J: TRBJ2-1
V: TRBV20-1
size: many
D: TRBD2
CDR3: CSARGKRGGSEQFF
DNA: TGCAGTGCTAGAGGGAAGCGGGGGGGCTCTGAGCAGTTCTTC